What follows describes a single TCR beta chain. In the source study's methods: Amplification of reference gene primers provided the estimated nucleated cell counts. Clones were read by immunoSEQ multiplex PCR, and TCRdb kept only the in-frame ones, dropping some. Clone size and V and J calls were adopted from that table, with D and trimming inferred from the DNA. The sample lists around 250,000 clones, about nine tenths occurring once. The source of the sample is a study of blood T cell repertoires in COVID-19. Across the study: PBMCs, B-cell-depleted T cells, or T cells provided the cDNA or gDNA that made up the material.

The CDR3 runs 16 residues. Losses at the gene ends were 6 bases for V and 3 bases for J; bases not matched to a gene: 13. CDR1 is SGHTA and CDR2 is FQGNSA in the germline V gene. Source material: peripheral blood. This sequence joins TRBV7-2 and TRBJ1-1; 7 bases are a match to TRBD1. This sequence originates from a woman aged 40 to 50 who had recovered from COVID-19. Here the CDR3 reads CASSPGGWGEYTEAFF. The DNA of the CDR3 is TGTGCCAGCAGTCCAGGGGGATGGGGGGAGTACACTGAAGCTTTCTTT.